These 30 T cell receptor beta chains were all obtained from the same sample, sequenced in a study of T cell repertoires in cytomegalovirus infection. TCRdb passed the reads through MiXCR, listing each CDR3 protein once. This table has hundreds of thousands of distinct CDR3 sequences, roughly 10% appearing once. The source material was PBMCs. The receptors come from a human donor in good health (CMV status not recorded). Some clones in this sample may be carry-over from other donors' samples.

This clonotype turned up a few times. This chain links TRBV5-4 with TRBJ2-5, with D possibly matching TRBD2 (6 bases). The CDR3 is made up of 15 amino acids. V was clipped by 4 bases and J by 7 bases, with 20 bases between them. The germline gives CDR1 SGHNT, CDR2 YYREEE (reference sequence). CDR3 residues: CASSETPRTGGTQYF. The CDR3 region has the DNA TGTGCCAGCAGCGAGACACCCAGGACCGGGGGGACCCAGTACTTC.

A few counts support this clonotype. The chain uses TRBV11-1 and TRBJ2-1; D not certain. The V end lost 6 bases, the J end lost 4 bases, and 13 bases lay between the germline ends. The germline gives CDR1 SGHAT, CDR2 FQDESV (reference sequence). The CDR3 has 14 residues. The CDR3, as DNA: TGTGCCAGCAGTCCGGCCTACCCTTACAATGAGCAGTTCTTC. This encodes CASSPAYPYNEQFF.

This clonotype has a count of ten or more. The chain has TRBV7-2 and TRBJ1-2; D unclear. V was trimmed by 5 bases and J by 6 bases, leaving 16 bases between them. This CDR3 is built from 14 residues. Germline V gene data show CDR1 as SGHTA and CDR2 as FQGNSA. The CDR3 protein is CASSHNVAGNGYTF. The CDR3, as DNA: TGTGCCAGCAGCCATAATGTGGCGGGAAATGGCTACACCTTC.

J is TRBJ2-7 and V is TRBV9; TRBD2 is a possible D gene (5 bases). The CDR3 contains 14 residues. The V end lost 0 bases, the J end lost 6 bases, and 13 bases lay between the germline ends. CDR1 and CDR2 from the germline V gene are SGDLS and YYNGEE. CDR3 amino acids: CASSVGGNVAEQYF. The CDR3 DNA reads as TGTGCCAGCAGCGTAGGAGGGAACGTAGCCGAGCAGTACTTC. Drawing the rest from reference TRBV9 and TRBJ2-7, the complete variable domain is DSGVTQTPKHLITATGQRVTLRCSPRSGDLSVYWYQQSLDQGLQFLIQYYNGEERAKGNILERFSAQQFPDLHSELNLSSLELGDSALYFCASSVGGNVAEQYFGPGTRLTVT.

This clonotype was seen ten or more times. The chain is built from TRBV12-3 or TRBV12-4 and TRBJ1-6; the match to TRBD1 covers 8 bases. The length of the CDR3 is 15 residues. Trimming cost V 2 bases and J 8 bases; bases outside gene matches: 5. The CDR3 DNA follows: TGTGCCAGCAGTTTATCTCACAGGGGGGATTCACCCCTCCACTTT. Its translation: CASSLSHRGDSPLHF.

This clonotype was detected ten times or more. The J gene is TRBJ2-1, the V gene TRBV28, with D possibly being TRBD1 or TRBD2 (6 bases each). V gave up 5 bases and J gave up 8 bases, with 25 bases separating them. Germline V gene data show CDR1 as MDHEN and CDR2 as SYDVKM. CDR3 size: 17 residues. Here the CDR3 reads CASSPPWGRGGGDEQFF. The CDR3 DNA is TGTGCCAGCAGTCCCCCATGGGGCAGGGGAGGCGGAGATGAGCAGTTCTTC.

V and J are TRBV18 and TRBJ1-1; D gene uncertain. With 2 bases removed from V and 0 bases from J, the gap between germline ends came to 13 bases. This CDR3 is built from 16 residues. Germline CDR1 and CDR2: KGHSH and LQKENI. In nucleotides, the CDR3 is TGTGCCAGCTCACCATATCAGGAAAACATGAACACTGAAGCTTTCTTT. It encodes CASSPYQENMNTEAFF.

J is TRBJ2-1 and V is TRBV18; no clear D gene. Per the germline V gene, CDR1 is KGHSH and CDR2 is LQKENI. V was pared by 4 bases and J by 9 bases, with 16 bases between. The CDR3 is made up of 14 amino acids. The CDR3 DNA is TGTGCCAGCTCACGTCCACCAAATGGTGGTGAGCAGTTCTTC. Translated, it gives CASSRPPNGGEQFF. Supplemented by reference TRBV18 and TRBJ2-1, the full variable domain reads NAGVMQNPRHLVRRRGQEARLRCSPMKGHSHVYWYRQLPEEGLKFMVYLQKENIIDESGMPKERFSAEFPKEGPSILRIQQVVRGDSAAYFCASSRPPNGGEQFFGPGTRLTVL.

This clonotype was seen ten or more times. The V and J genes are TRBV10-3 and TRBJ2-2; TRBD1 agrees at 9 bases. The CDR3 loop spans 13 amino acids. V lost 6 bases to trimming and J lost 5 bases; unmatched junction nucleotides: 1. Per the germline V gene, CDR1 is ENHRY and CDR2 is SYGVKD. The CDR3 region has the DNA TGTGCCATCAGCGGGACAGGGACCGGGGAGCTGTTTTTT. Protein: CAISGTGTGELFF.

There are many counts of this clonotype. The chain combines TRBV6-1 with TRBJ1-2; no clear D gene. With 6 bases removed from V and 2 bases from J, the gap between germline ends came to 13 bases. In germline, CDR1 is MNHNS, CDR2 SASEGT. This CDR3 spans 14 amino acids. The CDR3 DNA reads TGTGCCAGCAGATCGGGTCCCCGGAACTATGGCTACACCTTC. Its protein is CASRSGPRNYGYTF.

This clonotype has ten or more counts. This chain connects TRBV28 to TRBJ1-1, with 9 bases fitting TRBD1. Germline V gene data show CDR1 as MDHEN and CDR2 as SYDVKM. The CDR3 contains 15 residues. Trimming at V came to 2 bases and at J to 4 bases, leaving 5 bases not matched to a gene. As DNA, the CDR3 is TGTGCCAGCAGTTTAGGGACAGGGTCTCGCACTGAAGCTTTCTTT. Protein product: CASSLGTGSRTEAFF.

The table lists this clonotype with many counts. The CDR3 nucleotides read TGTGCCAGCAGCGATGGACAGGGGGGCAAAAACATTCAGTACTTC. It is translated as CASSDGQGGKNIQYF. V gene TRBV7-3 combines with J gene TRBJ2-4; TRBD1 matches at 10 bases. Germline lookup yields CDR1 SGHTA and CDR2 FQGTGA. The V segment lost 5 bases and the J segment 3 bases; nucleotides outside the gene matches: 4. This CDR3 comprises 15 residues.

This clonotype has at least ten counts. V and J are TRBV6-1 and TRBJ1-1; weak D call: TRBD1 (6 bases). CDR1 is MNHNS and CDR2 is SASEGT in the germline V gene. V lost 3 bases to trimming and J lost 5 bases, with 10 bases between them. This CDR3 spans 13 amino acids. The CDR3 nucleotides are TGTGCCAGCAGTGACTACAGGGATACTGAAGCTTTCTTT. Its protein product is CASSDYRDTEAFF.

This clonotype was counted once. V and J are TRBV12-3 or TRBV12-4 and TRBJ1-3; weak D call: TRBD1 (5 bases). This CDR3 contains 14 residues. Trimming took 5 bases from V and 3 from J, leaving 11 bases between them. CDR3 sequence (DNA): TGTGCCAGCAGTCTCGACAGATATGGAAACACCATATATTTT. It yields the protein CASSLDRYGNTIYF.

This clonotype was detected only a few times. The rearrangement uses TRBV5-5 and TRBJ1-3, with TRBD1 matching 7 bases. The CDR3 consists of 16 residues. V trimming: 0 bases; J trimming: 4 bases; junction bases outside the gene matches: 7. Germline V gene data show CDR1 as SGHKS and CDR2 as YYEKEE (reference sequence). The CDR3 reads CASSLGTGHSGNTIYF. CDR3 nucleotides: TGTGCCAGCAGCTTGGGGACAGGACATTCGGGAAACACCATATATTTT.

V gene TRBV6-1 combines with J gene TRBJ1-3; the D is unclear. CDR1 and CDR2 (germline): MNHNS, SASEGT. This CDR3 is 15 amino acids long. Between the trimmed V and J ends, which lost 5 bases and 0 bases, there was a span of 11 bases. The CDR3 DNA sequence: TGTGCCAGCAGTTTACTGCTTGGCTCTGGAAACACCATATATTTT. This sequence encodes CASSLLLGSGNTIYF.

This clonotype was found many times. J is TRBJ1-1 and V is TRBV5-1; D unclear. V lost 0 bases to trimming and J lost 3 bases, with 9 bases between them. The CDR3 has 14 amino acids. Germline values: CDR1 SGHRS, CDR2 YFSETQ. CDR3 loop: CASSLELAYTEAFF. CDR3 bases: TGCGCCAGCAGCTTGGAACTTGCATACACTGAAGCTTTCTTT.

This chain links TRBV14 with TRBJ1-2; no reliable D call. The CDR3 runs 13 residues. Trimming took 0 bases from V and 8 from J, leaving 10 bases between them. Germline-derived CDR1 and CDR2 are SGHDN and FVKESK. CDR3 sequence (DNA): TGTGCCAGCAGCCAAGATCGGGTGGGAGGCTACACCTTC. It yields the protein CASSQDRVGGYTF.

The rearrangement joins TRBV6-5 to TRBJ2-7; TRBD2 might be the D (6 bases). The V gene's germline CDR1 is MNHEY and CDR2 SVGAGI. The CDR3 has 16 residues. V shed 6 bases and J shed 5 bases, with 23 bases lying between them. CDR3 nucleotide sequence: TGTGCCAGCAGCAGTAGCGGCTCCGCCAAGATCCACGAGCAGTACTTC. Protein sequence: CASSSSGSAKIHEQYF.

This clonotype was recorded many times. CDR3 in amino acids: CASSLVGTGLYEQYF. The DNA of the CDR3 is TGTGCCAGCAGCTTAGTAGGGACAGGGCTCTACGAGCAGTACTTC. The chain couples TRBV7-6 to TRBJ2-7, with 9 bases aligning to TRBD1. J gave up 3 bases and V 1 base, and 4 bases lay outside the gene matches. Germline assignment: CDR1 SGHVS and CDR2 FNYEAQ. The CDR3 runs to 15 residues.

This chain connects TRBV3-1 to TRBJ2-2; D gene uncertain. V was pared by 0 bases and J by 9 bases, with 14 bases between. Germline values: CDR1 LGHDT, CDR2 YNNKEL (reference sequence). This CDR3 has 15 residues. The CDR3 bases are TGTGCCAGCAGCCAAGATCCGGCCAGTCTTAGGGAGCTGTTTTTT. Its protein is CASSQDPASLRELFF.

This clonotype was recorded at least ten times. The chain has TRBV7-2 and TRBJ1-2; no reliable D call. The CDR3 has 14 residues. V was clipped by 3 bases and J by 0 bases, with 8 bases between them. The germline V gene has CDR1 SGHTA and CDR2 FQGNSA. The CDR3 DNA reads as TGTGCCAGCAGCTTCGGAAGTCCTAACTATGGCTACACCTTC. Its protein product is CASSFGSPNYGYTF.

The rearrangement links TRBV30 to TRBJ2-1; the D gene is possibly TRBD1 (6 bases). There are 13 residues in the CDR3. V was shortened by 8 bases and J by 7 bases, with 18 bases between the two germline ends. Germline V gives CDR1 GTSNPN, CDR2 SVGIG (reference sequence). DNA for the CDR3: TGTGCCAGGGTGACAGGAAATGGGAATGAGCAGTTCTTC. This gives the protein CARVTGNGNEQFF.

The V and J genes are TRBV10-3 and TRBJ2-5; no definite D call. Trimming shortened V by 6 bases and J by 2 bases, and 4 bases separated the two germline ends. The germline V gene has CDR1 ENHRY and CDR2 SYGVKD. CDR3 length: 11 amino acids. Written as DNA, the CDR3 is TGTGCCATCAGGGTACAAGAGACCCAGTACTTC. Translated, it gives CAIRVQETQYF.

A word on this clonotype: A read error is possible here, since a much larger clone lies one base away. This chain joins TRBV29-1 and TRBJ2-7; D not resolved. V gave up 2 bases and J gave up 1 base, with 15 bases separating them. CDR1 and CDR2 (germline): SQVTM, ANQGSEA. The CDR3 length is 15 residues. The CDR3 coding sequence is TGCAGCGTTGAATTAGTGCGATACAGATCCTACGAGCAGTACTTC. Residues: CSVELVRYRSYEQYF.

The chain uses TRBV19 and TRBJ2-4; D ambiguous. Germline V lookup: CDR1 LNHDA, CDR2 SQIVND (reference sequence). Trimming cost V 1 base and J 9 bases, with 13 bases left between them. The CDR3 length is 14 residues. The CDR3: CASSIGGAQGIQYF. Written as DNA, the CDR3 is TGTGCCAGTAGTATAGGCGGAGCCCAAGGCATTCAGTACTTC.

This clonotype was counted many times. V and J are TRBV5-4 and TRBJ2-3; either TRBD1 or TRBD2 may fit D (5 bases each). Per germline, CDR1 SGHNT and CDR2 YYREEE (reference sequence). The CDR3 has 13 residues. V gave up 10 bases and J gave up 4 bases, with 16 bases separating them. Here the CDR3 reads CALRQGPADTQYF. DNA for the CDR3: TGTGCCCTACGGCAGGGACCGGCAGATACGCAGTATTTT. Filled out from reference TRBV5-4 and TRBJ2-3, the complete variable domain reads ETGVTQSPTHLIKTRGQQVTLRCSSQSGHNTVSWYQQALGQGPQFIFQYYREEENGRGNFPPRFSGLQFPNYSSELNVNALELDDSALYLCALRQGPADTQYFGPGTRLTVL.

This clonotype was seen at least ten times. J is TRBJ2-2 and V is TRBV7-2; tentative D call: TRBD2 (5 bases). Germline CDR1 and CDR2: SGHTA and FQGNSA. V was trimmed by 1 base and J by 6 bases, leaving 12 bases between them. CDR3 length: 15 residues. The CDR3 nucleotides are TGTGCCAGCAGCTTAGGAGGGAGAGACGCCGGGGAGCTGTTTTTT. It translates to CASSLGGRDAGELFF.

Only a few counts were recorded for this clonotype. The chain employs TRBV2 and TRBJ2-6; 9 bases are shared with TRBD1. Germline CDR1 is SNHLY and CDR2 is FYNNEI. Unmatched junction bases numbered 17, after V lost 6 bases and J lost 2 bases. The CDR3 consists of 20 residues. The CDR3 spells CASSTPRTGVSFAGANVLTF. CDR3 coding DNA: TGTGCCAGCAGCACCCCTCGGACAGGGGTTTCATTTGCTGGGGCCAACGTCCTGACTTTC.

The sample holds many counts of this clonotype. V is TRBV6-1 and J is TRBJ2-5, with 7 bases lining up with TRBD2. The CDR3 has 15 residues. Germline CDR1 reads MNHNS; CDR2 reads SASEGT. J gave up 0 bases and V 3 bases, and 4 bases lay outside the gene matches. Written as DNA, the CDR3 is TGTGCCAGCAGTGATCAAGCGGGGTACCAAGAGACCCAGTACTTC. Amino acid sequence: CASSDQAGYQETQYF.